This T cell receptor beta chain is from a study of CD8 T cells in ankylosing spondylitis listed by TCRdb under 2017. Turning to the overall study: The study set out to find disease-linked TCR variants by profiling T cell receptor beta repertoires in ankylosing spondylitis patients and healthy donors. The full study cohort was made up of 25 ankylosing spondylitis patients and roughly 98 healthy donors. Peripheral blood samples were taken, and synovial fluid was additionally collected from ankylosing spondylitis patients. Overall study outcomes, separate from this receptor: The disease-linked clones were reported to be significantly enriched in matched synovial fluid samples from ankylosing spondylitis patients. Blood from ankylosing spondylitis patients appeared to be characterized by a TCR beta motif composed of under ten highly homologous amino acid variants. Some of the motif variants had been reported before in the synovial fluid and blood of reactive arthritis patients, a finding that suggests common disease-initiation mechanisms. A CD8+ phenotype was shown by the disease-linked clones, which were found at relatively low frequencies in peripheral blood.

Sequences SGDLS (CDR1) and YYNGEE (CDR2) are obtained from the germline V gene. Here V drops 6 bases and J drops 0 bases, and the junction holds 7 bases not matched to any gene. Spanning cysteine to phenylalanine, the CDR3 consists of 15 amino acids. Only the CDR3 DNA is retained, 45 bases long and in frame from the first base. For this clonotype: The clone's antigen remains unknown. No much larger clone is present one base from it, and per-base qualities are unavailable.

TCRdb names Illumina HiSeq 2500 as the instrument used. Quantitative 5'-RACE with molecular barcodes was used to prepare TCR beta libraries. In the original analysis: Disease-linked TCR variants were identified with a new computational method built on a probabilistic model of VDJ rearrangement. Using fastp at Q25 and MiXCR, TCRdb reprocessed the public reads and kept productive beta chains. Under each unique CDR3 protein, matching rows form one entry showing the most common genes and DNA. The V and J calls here are based on TCRdb, not the publication. The sample table lists roughly 150,000 distinct CDR3 sequences, around a third of them with a count of one. The ten largest make up over 5.5% of the sample. Synovial fluid samples were matched to blood samples from the same ankylosing spondylitis patients.

This clonotype was obtained from a male donor with ankylosing spondylitis. Sequencing was carried out using synovial fluid, either unsorted or a sorted T cell fraction (not recorded which). The chain is made from TRBV9 and TRBJ2-3; TRBD1 matches 7 bases in the middle. For the CDR3, the sequence is CASNPGGGSTDTQYF. The nucleotides read TGTGCCAGCAACCCAGGGGGTGGGAGCACAGATACGCAGTATTTT.